A selection of T cell receptor beta chains follows, all from one sample in a study of T cell responses to AZD1222 COVID-19 vaccine. Using immunoSEQ multiplex PCR, the repertoire was profiled, and TCRdb retains in-frame clones only, with some absent. The sample holds 130,000 or so clones, about 90% seen once. The sequenced sample was peripheral blood, obtained on day 0 of AZD1222 vaccination. The receptor set was obtained from an adult in good health. The CDR3 runs from the conserved cysteine through the conserved F or W. The order of the fields is clone size, V gene, J gene, CDR3 length, D gene, CDR3 protein, CDR3 DNA. A D gene is named only where the DNA matches it firmly. Clone size appears in some rows only: once, few, many, or a class for an expanded clone.

size: .
V: TRBV19
J: TRBJ1-1
length: 15
D: .
CDR3: CASSIGGQDNTEAFF
DNA: TGTGCCAGTAGTATAGGGGGGCAGGATAACACTGAAGCTTTCTTT

size: few
V: TRBV27
J: TRBJ2-7
length: 13
D: TRBD2
CDR3: CASSLSGGNEQYF
DNA: TGTGCCAGCAGTTTATCGGGGGGGAACGAGCAGTACTTC

size: .
V: TRBV4-1
J: TRBJ1-1
length: 15
D: TRBD1
CDR3: CASSRAGQPNTEAFF
DNA: TGCGCCAGCAGCCGCGCGGGACAGCCGAACACTGAAGCTTTCTTT

size: .
V: TRBV9
J: TRBJ1-2
length: 12
D: .
CDR3: CASSVSGYGYTF
DNA: TGTGCCAGCAGCGTAAGCGGGTATGGCTACACCTTC

size: .
V: TRBV12-5
J: TRBJ1-2
length: 15
D: TRBD1
CDR3: CASGSRGLPHYGYTF
DNA: TGTGCTAGTGGTTCCAGGGGGCTCCCCCACTATGGCTACACCTTC

size: .
V: TRBV5-6
J: TRBJ1-1
length: 16
D: .
CDR3: CASNRLGDTVNTEAFF
DNA: TGTGCCAGCAACCGACTAGGGGACACCGTGAACACTGAAGCTTTCTTT

size: .
V: TRBV29-1
J: TRBJ1-2
length: 12
D: .
CDR3: CSVEEGPGGYTF
DNA: TGCAGCGTTGAAGAAGGGCCGGGTGGCTACACCTTC

size: .
V: TRBV3-1/TRBV3-2
J: TRBJ1-2
length: 15
D: TRBD1
CDR3: CASSLRGQGEAGYTF
DNA: TGTGCCAGCAGCCTTCGAGGACAGGGGGAGGCCGGCTACACCTTC

size: .
V: TRBV7-9
J: TRBJ2-7
length: 15
D: .
CDR3: CASSLRAGGSYEQYF
DNA: TGTGCCAGCAGCTTAAGGGCAGGAGGATCCTACGAGCAGTACTTC

size: .
V: TRBV28
J: TRBJ2-1
length: 12
D: .
CDR3: CASSFWPNEQFF
DNA: TGTGCCAGCAGTTTCTGGCCGAATGAGCAGTTCTTC

size: .
V: TRBV4-2
J: TRBJ1-2
length: 14
D: .
CDR3: CASSRGRGGGGYTF
DNA: TGTGCCAGCAGCCGAGGTAGGGGGGGCGGTGGCTACACCTTC

size: few
V: TRBV4-3
J: TRBJ1-2
length: 16
D: .
CDR3: CASSQDVGTGSEGYTF
DNA: TGCGCCAGCAGCCAAGATGTAGGCACCGGCTCAGAGGGCTACACCTTC

size: .
V: TRBV25-1
J: TRBJ2-7
length: 13
D: TRBD2
CDR3: CASTLGLAGEQYF
DNA: TGTGCCAGCACCTTGGGACTAGCGGGGGAGCAGTACTTC

size: .
V: TRBV11-2
J: TRBJ2-3
length: 16
D: TRBD2
CDR3: CASSFSQRGRTDTQYF
DNA: TGTGCCAGCAGCTTTTCGCAGCGGGGGCGCACAGATACGCAGTATTTT

size: .
V: TRBV28
J: TRBJ1-4
length: 13
D: .
CDR3: CASRWTFAEKLFF
DNA: TGTGCCAGCAGGTGGACATTCGCGGAAAAACTGTTTTTT

size: once
V: TRBV5-6
J: TRBJ2-7
length: 15
D: TRBD2
CDR3: CASSLSGRRAYEQYF
DNA: TGTGCCAGCAGCTTGAGCGGGAGGAGAGCCTACGAGCAGTACTTC

size: .
V: TRBV6-1
J: TRBJ2-7
length: 14
D: .
CDR3: CASSEAWDTYEQYF
DNA: TGTGCCAGCAGTGAAGCGTGGGACACCTACGAGCAGTACTTC

size: .
V: TRBV7-2
J: TRBJ1-3
length: 14
D: .
CDR3: CASSPVFSGNTIYF
DNA: TGTGCCAGCAGCCCAGTCTTCTCTGGAAACACCATATATTTT

size: .
V: TRBV10-2
J: TRBJ1-5
length: 15
D: TRBD1
CDR3: CASSVSGGSNQPQHF
DNA: TGCGCCAGCAGTGTCTCAGGGGGTAGCAATCAGCCCCAGCATTTT

size: .
V: TRBV18
J: TRBJ1-2
length: 14
D: .
CDR3: CASSQTEGYYGYTF
DNA: TGTGCCAGCTCACAAACCGAAGGCTACTATGGCTACACCTTC

size: .
V: TRBV2
J: TRBJ2-7
length: 14
D: TRBD1
CDR3: CASKSQGVPYEQYF
DNA: TGTGCCAGCAAGTCGCAGGGGGTTCCTTACGAGCAGTACTTC

size: .
V: TRBV7-6
J: TRBJ2-1
length: 16
D: TRBD2
CDR3: CASSTPSGGASNEQFF
DNA: TGTGCCAGCAGTACCCCAAGCGGGGGGGCCTCAAATGAGCAGTTCTTC

size: once
V: TRBV27
J: TRBJ2-7
length: 14
D: TRBD2
CDR3: CASSARGGYYEQYF
DNA: TGTGCCAGCAGTGCCCGGGGGGGTTACTACGAGCAGTACTTC

size: .
V: TRBV14
J: TRBJ1-1
length: 14
D: TRBD1
CDR3: CASSRGQGRVGAFF
DNA: TGTGCCAGCAGCCGAGGACAGGGGAGGGTTGGGGCTTTCTTT

size: .
V: TRBV28
J: TRBJ2-1
length: 15
D: .
CDR3: CASSLWSASYNEQFF
DNA: TGTGCCAGCAGTTTATGGAGCGCCTCTTACAATGAGCAGTTCTTC

size: .
V: TRBV4-2
J: TRBJ2-1
length: 14
D: .
CDR3: CASSQGGTGWEQFF
DNA: TGTGCCAGCAGCCAAGGGGGCACCGGGTGGGAGCAGTTCTTC

size: .
V: TRBV18
J: TRBJ2-3
length: 15
D: .
CDR3: CASSPRRAGADTQYF
DNA: TGTGCCAGCTCACCACGGAGGGCCGGGGCAGATACGCAGTATTTT